The clone carrying this T cell receptor (beta chain) was detected once. Its antigen remains unknown. With baseline, cycle 4 day 1, and cycle 7 day 1 as timepoints, blood was sampled. This entry comes from a study of OX40 agonist ivuxolimab in advanced cancers. The study, taken as a whole, reports: Which antigen the expanded peripheral T cells recognized is unknown.

TCRdb's table, derived via immunoSEQ multiplex PCR, lists solely in-frame clones and lacks some. Of approximately 81,000 clones in the sample, about 85% are singletons; the top ten hold over 0.9%. The starting material was CD4+ or CD8+ T cells sorted from blood, obtained in a trial of the OX40 agonist ivuxolimab. The source is an adult with an advanced solid tumor such as melanoma, head and neck, liver or kidney cancer.

This CDR3 is CAIRVPPGTEAFF. The CDR3 DNA sequence: TGTGCCATCCGGGTACCCCCAGGAACTGAAGCTTTCTTT. The chain links TRBV10-3 to TRBJ1-1; D uncertain. The CDR3 contains 13 residues. Trimming removed 8 bases from V and 5 bases from J, with 15 bases in between. The V gene's germline CDR1 is ENHRY and CDR2 SYGVKD.